The clone carrying this TCR beta chain was seen at least ten times. 5'RACE template switching produced TCR cDNA carrying a universal primer site and UMIs. TCRdb independently ran MiXCR on the 5' RACE reads; one entry per CDR3 protein. The sample carries about 250,000 distinct CDR3 sequences, roughly 3.7% recorded once. This specimen belongs to a study of T cells after yellow fever vaccination. Study-level background: Low-cell-number fractions underwent preparation using SMART-Seq v4 Ultra Low Input.

The CDR3 spans 13 residues. The V end lost 3 bases, the J end lost 4 bases, and 9 bases lay between the germline ends. The sample in question was PBMCs, obtained 15 days after the yellow fever booster vaccination. The chain is built from TRBV12-3 or TRBV12-4 and TRBJ1-2; no firm D call. The clonotype originates from a man aged 18 to 35 who received the YFV17D yellow fever vaccine. The CDR3 loop is CASSFTMGYGYTF. CDR3 in DNA: TGTGCCAGCAGTTTTACAATGGGCTATGGCTACACCTTC.